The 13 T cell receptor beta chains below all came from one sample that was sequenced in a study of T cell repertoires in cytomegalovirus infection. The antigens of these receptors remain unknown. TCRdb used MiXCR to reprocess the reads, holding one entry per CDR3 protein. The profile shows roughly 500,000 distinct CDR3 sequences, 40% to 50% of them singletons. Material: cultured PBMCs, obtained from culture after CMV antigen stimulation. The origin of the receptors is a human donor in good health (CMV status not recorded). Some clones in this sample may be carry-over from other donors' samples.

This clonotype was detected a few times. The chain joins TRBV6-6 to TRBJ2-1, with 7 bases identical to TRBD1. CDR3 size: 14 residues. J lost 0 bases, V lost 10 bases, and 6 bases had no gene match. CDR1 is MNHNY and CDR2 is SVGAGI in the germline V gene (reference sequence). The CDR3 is CATHRTGSYNEQFF. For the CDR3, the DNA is TGTGCCACCCACCGGACAGGCTCCTACAATGAGCAGTTCTTC.

The CDR3 protein is CASSHSGSSHEQYF. DNA for the CDR3: TGTGCCAGCAGCCATAGCGGGAGTTCCCACGAGCAGTACTTC. The chain couples TRBV12-3 or TRBV12-4 to TRBJ2-7; TRBD2 aligns across 9 bases. The CDR3 has 14 amino acids. Trimming removed 6 bases from V and 5 bases from J; junction bases left unmatched: 8.

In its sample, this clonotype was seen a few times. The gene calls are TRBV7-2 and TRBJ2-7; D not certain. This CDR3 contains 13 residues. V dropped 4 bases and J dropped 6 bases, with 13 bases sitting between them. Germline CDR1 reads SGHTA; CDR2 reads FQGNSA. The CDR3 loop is CASSSARWGEQYF. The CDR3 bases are TGTGCCAGCAGCTCAGCTAGATGGGGCGAGCAGTACTTC.

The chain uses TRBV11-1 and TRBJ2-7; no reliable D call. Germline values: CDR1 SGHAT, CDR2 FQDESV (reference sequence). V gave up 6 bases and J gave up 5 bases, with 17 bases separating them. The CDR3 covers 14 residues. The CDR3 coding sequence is TGTGCCAGCAGGGACGGGCCGGTGGGGAACGAGCAGTACTTC. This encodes CASRDGPVGNEQYF. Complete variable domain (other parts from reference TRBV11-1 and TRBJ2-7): EAEVAQSPRYKITEKSQAVAFWCDPISGHATLYWYRQILGQGPELLVQFQDESVVDDSQLPKDRFSAERLKGVDSTLKIQPAELGDSAMYLCASRDGPVGNEQYFGPGTRLTVT.

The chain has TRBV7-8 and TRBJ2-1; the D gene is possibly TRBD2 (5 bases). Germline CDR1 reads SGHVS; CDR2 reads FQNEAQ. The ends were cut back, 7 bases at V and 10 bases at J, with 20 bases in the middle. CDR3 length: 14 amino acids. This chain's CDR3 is CASTRRDPTGEQFF. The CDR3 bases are TGTGCCAGCACTCGAAGAGACCCGACGGGAGAGCAGTTCTTC.

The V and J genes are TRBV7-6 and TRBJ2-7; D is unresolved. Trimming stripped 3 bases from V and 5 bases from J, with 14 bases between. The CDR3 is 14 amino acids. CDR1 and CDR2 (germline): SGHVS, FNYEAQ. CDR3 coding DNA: TGTGCCAGCAGCTTTTTCGAACGGGTTGACGAGCAGTACTTC. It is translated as CASSFFERVDEQYF. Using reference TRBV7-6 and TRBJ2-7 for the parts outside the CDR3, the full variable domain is GAGVSQSPRYKVTKRGQDVALRCDPISGHVSLYWYRQALGQGPEFLTYFNYEAQQDKSGLPNDRFSAERPEGSISTLTIQRTEQRDSAMYRCASSFFERVDEQYFGPGTRLTVT.

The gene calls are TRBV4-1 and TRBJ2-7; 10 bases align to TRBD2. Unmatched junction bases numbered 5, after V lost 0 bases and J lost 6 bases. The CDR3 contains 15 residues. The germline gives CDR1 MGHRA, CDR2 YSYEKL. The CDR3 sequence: CASSQEPGLASEQYF. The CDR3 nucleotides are TGCGCCAGCAGCCAAGAGCCGGGACTAGCGAGCGAGCAGTACTTC.

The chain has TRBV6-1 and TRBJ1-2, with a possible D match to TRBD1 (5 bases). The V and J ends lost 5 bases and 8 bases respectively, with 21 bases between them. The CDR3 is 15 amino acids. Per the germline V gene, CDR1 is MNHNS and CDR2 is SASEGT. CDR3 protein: CASSRRSGTSGGYTF. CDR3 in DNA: TGTGCCAGCAGTCGACGGTCCGGGACTAGTGGCGGCTACACCTTC.

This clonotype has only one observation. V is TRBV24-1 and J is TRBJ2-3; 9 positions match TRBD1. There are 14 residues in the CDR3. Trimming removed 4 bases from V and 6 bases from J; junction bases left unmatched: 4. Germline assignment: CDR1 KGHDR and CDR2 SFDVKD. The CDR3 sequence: CATSEDRGGDTQYF. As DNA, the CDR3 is TGTGCCACCAGTGAGGACAGGGGAGGTGATACGCAGTATTTT.

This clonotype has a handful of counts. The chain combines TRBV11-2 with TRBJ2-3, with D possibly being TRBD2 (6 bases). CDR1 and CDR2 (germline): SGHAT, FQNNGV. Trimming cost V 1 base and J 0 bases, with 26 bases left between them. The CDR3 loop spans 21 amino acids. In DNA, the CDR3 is TGTGCCAGCAGCTTAGGAGTGGTGGCGGGGTTCGTTCTTTACAGCACAGATACGCAGTATTTT. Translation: CASSLGVVAGFVLYSTDTQYF.

CDR3: CASSLGAFQISELFF. As DNA, the CDR3 is TGTGCCAGCAGCTTAGGAGCCTTTCAAATCTCGGAGCTGTTTTTT. The chain uses TRBV11-2 and TRBJ2-2; no reliable D call. Germline CDR1 reads SGHAT; CDR2 reads FQNNGV. The CDR3 sequence is 15 residues long. Trimming cost V 1 base and J 10 bases, with 16 bases left between them.

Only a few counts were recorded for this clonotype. The CDR3 sequence: CASTPGTDEKLFF. In nucleotides, the CDR3 is TGTGCCTCTACCCCCGGGACAGATGAAAAACTGTTTTTT. J is TRBJ1-4 and V is TRBV10-3; 7 bases are a match to TRBD1. V lost 11 bases and J lost 6; bases outside the gene matches: 9. Germline V gene lookup returns CDR1 ENHRY and CDR2 SYGVKD. There are 13 residues in the CDR3.

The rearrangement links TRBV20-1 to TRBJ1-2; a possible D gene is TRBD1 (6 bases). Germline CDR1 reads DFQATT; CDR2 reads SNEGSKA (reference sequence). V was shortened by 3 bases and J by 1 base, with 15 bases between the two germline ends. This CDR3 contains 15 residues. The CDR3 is CSASFTGPFNYGYTF. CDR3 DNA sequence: TGCAGTGCTAGTTTCACAGGGCCCTTTAACTATGGCTACACCTTC.